This paragraph covers one TCR beta chain sequence. This sample stems from a study of technical replicates of blood from a few donors. The V end was cut by 5 bases, the J end by 0 bases, with 8 bases between. The CDR3 consists of 14 residues. CDR1 is MNHEY, CDR2 SVGAGI, per germline. Libraries were prepared by immunoSEQ multiplex PCR; TCRdb keeps only in-frame clonotypes and omits some of them. The sample shows tens of thousands of clones, 90% to 95% of them seen only once. The source material was PBMCs. This sequence originates from a human donor in good health. Some clones in this sample may be carry-over from other donors' samples. The chain carries TRBV6-5 and TRBJ1-5; no reliable D call. As DNA, the CDR3 is TGTGCCAGCAGTGCCGGGTATAGCAATCAGCCCCAGCATTTT. This encodes CASSAGYSNQPQHF.